This T cell receptor (beta chain) was observed in a study of CD8+ T cells in alopecia areata (dated by TCRdb to the late 2010s). Concerning the study at large: The treated patients took part in an open-label pilot trial in which moderate-to-severe alopecia areata was treated with oral tofacitinib at 5 to 10 mg twice daily. Tofacitinib was given for 6 to 18 months, followed by 6 months of follow-up off drug to assess delayed response and recurrence. TCRbeta CDR3 regions were amplified by immunoSEQ multiplex PCR with 35 Vbeta forward and 13 Jbeta reverse primers. High-throughput TCRbeta sequencing was used to examine T cell clonal expansion in alopecia areata in both the C3H/HeJ mouse model and human patients. Biopsies were taken from tofacitinib-treated patients at baseline and at 4 and 24 weeks of treatment, and a later scalp biopsy was taken in several of the tofacitinib-treated patients. Scalp clonality was compared across normal scalp (n=4), patchy alopecia areata scalp (n=8), and alopecia totalis/universalis scalp (n=8). In humans, TCRbeta sequencing was performed on scalp tissue and on sorted CD4+ and CD8+ peripheral blood T cells from healthy controls and from patients with patchy or totalis/universalis alopecia areata. For the treated patients, the SALT score, which quantifies what percentage of scalp surface area is affected, served as the measure of disease severity. The RNA source kit depended on sample type: the PAXgene miRNA kit for fixed scalp, the miRNeasy kit for PBMCs, and the RNeasy kit for mouse skin.

Of note for this clone: The antigen it binds to is not known. An end of the junction differs from the germline gene, which may be a read error.

General findings and caveats noted by the study authors: Because the treated cohort was small and had just a single nonresponder, larger studies are needed to establish links between baseline CD8+ expansion and response. Shared TCR sequences between patients were less evident than in mice, which may be partly attributable to HLA diversity in the patient population. Scalp clonality and the number of expanded CD8+ clones among the top 100 scalp clones were significantly decreased by tofacitinib. Unlike mouse skin, where gammadelta T cells dominate, normal human skin contains resident alphabeta T cells that get sequenced too, which complicates analysis of the scalp TCR repertoire. Lesional scalp, especially in alopecia totalis/universalis, showed higher clonality and more expanded CD8+ clones than normal scalp, suggesting antigenic drive. During tofacitinib treatment, many expanded lesional clones stuck around in both scalp and blood, and this persistence may partly explain why relapse happens after treatment is stopped.

The meaning of the sample's treatment or condition label: oral pan-JAK inhibitor, 5-10 mg twice daily. From alopecia areata patients, peripheral blood was collected along with lesional scalp punch biopsies. PBMCs were isolated by density centrifugation and stained for CD3, CD4 and CD8, after which CD4+ and CD8+ T cells were sorted on a FACSAria. Based on the germline V gene, the CDR1 and CDR2 sequences are SQVTM and ANQGSEA. Including the terminal cysteine and phenylalanine, the CDR3 comprises 13 residues. The CDR3 DNA has 39 bases and is translated from base 1. Library method: the immunoSEQ multiplex PCR assay. RNA was extracted from all samples and reverse transcribed into cDNA, which served as template for TCR sequencing. SuperScript III was used to make first-strand cDNA, primed with a 2:1 mix of oligo-dT and random hexamers. A synthetic immune receptor repertoire was used to gauge amplification bias, and whatever bias remained was removed computationally. The source study handled its data this way. Raw reads were preprocessed to remove errors, and CDR3 was defined according to IMGT conventions as the region from the conserved cysteine to phenylalanine. Clonality was computed by normalizing Shannon entropy by log2 of the number of productive unique TCRs and subtracting the result from 1. Whether scalp clones were CD4 or CD8 was inferred by matching scalp TCRbeta sequences against CD4 and CD8 repertoires sorted from blood. Sourced from immuneACCESS, this table was stored by TCRdb with only in-frame sequences that have V and J called. A share of the clones is absent; for the studies checked, an unresolved V gene accounts for under half, and the remainder has no known explanation. V, J and clone size are those of that table, while D and trimming were read from the DNA. This sample lists around 190,000 clones; roughly 70% were detected once. Roughly 1.3% of the sample is taken by the ten largest.

The sequence was obtained from a human donor with alopecia areata. This specimen consisted of CD4+ T cells sorted from blood, obtained around week 50, from a patient treated with tofacitinib. In this chain, TRBV29-1 is recombined with TRBJ2-7; D gene: possibly TRBD1, on 6 matching bases. The sequence in DNA is TGCAGCGCTGAATCCGGGACAACGGTCGAGCAGTACTTC. Translated, it gives CSAESGTTVEQYF.